This is a list of T cell receptor beta chains from one sample in a study of T cells in narcolepsy. Using immunoSEQ multiplex PCR, the repertoire was profiled, and TCRdb retains in-frame clones only, with some absent. The sample shows tens of thousands of clones, under 85% of them seen only once. The sequencing sample was made of memory (CD45RA-) CD4+ T cells from blood. These receptors originate from a human donor in good health. Both conserved end residues are part of each CDR3. The order of the fields is J gene, clone size, D gene, V gene, CDR3 DNA, CDR3 protein. A D gene is named only where the DNA matches it firmly. The size of a clone is reported for some rows only, either as once, few or many, or as a class for expanded clones.

j_call: TRBJ1-3
clone_size: .
d_call: .
v_call: TRBV28
cdr3_nt: TGTGCCAGCAGTTTATATAGCTCTGGAAACACCATATATTTT
cdr3_aa: CASSLYSSGNTIYF

j_call: TRBJ2-1
clone_size: .
d_call: .
v_call: TRBV5-1
cdr3_nt: TGCGCCAGCAGCTCAAGGACAGCCGGGGCCTACAATGAGCAGTTCTTC
cdr3_aa: CASSSRTAGAYNEQFF

j_call: TRBJ2-3
clone_size: .
d_call: .
v_call: TRBV7-2
cdr3_nt: TGTGCCAGCAGCTTCGGGGCAGATACGCAGTATTTT
cdr3_aa: CASSFGADTQYF

j_call: TRBJ1-1
clone_size: .
d_call: .
v_call: TRBV5-1
cdr3_nt: TGCGCCAGCAGCTTGGAAGGACTAAAGGGCACTGAAGCTTTCTTT
cdr3_aa: CASSLEGLKGTEAFF

j_call: TRBJ1-1
clone_size: .
d_call: TRBD1
v_call: TRBV5-4
cdr3_nt: TGTGCCAGCAGCTCAGGGGACAGGGGGCGTACTGAAGCTTTCTTT
cdr3_aa: CASSSGDRGRTEAFF

j_call: TRBJ1-1
clone_size: few
d_call: .
v_call: TRBV28
cdr3_nt: TGTGCCAGCAGTTCGACGGTAGTATTCTTGTACACTGAAGCTTTCTTT
cdr3_aa: CASSSTVVFLYTEAFF

j_call: TRBJ1-5
clone_size: .
d_call: .
v_call: TRBV28
cdr3_nt: TGTGCCAGCAGCAGTTACGGGTCCGCTAAGCCCCAGCATTTT
cdr3_aa: CASSSYGSAKPQHF

j_call: TRBJ1-1
clone_size: .
d_call: TRBD1
v_call: TRBV6-1
cdr3_nt: TGTGCCAGCAGTCCGATGGACAGGGGCACTGAAGCTTTCTTT
cdr3_aa: CASSPMDRGTEAFF

j_call: TRBJ1-2
clone_size: .
d_call: .
v_call: TRBV18
cdr3_nt: TGTGCCAGCTCACCACGGGGGGAGTATGGCTACACCTTC
cdr3_aa: CASSPRGEYGYTF

j_call: TRBJ1-3
clone_size: .
d_call: .
v_call: TRBV5-1
cdr3_nt: TGCGCCAGCAGCTTGGCCGGGGCAGGTTATGGAAACACCATATATTTT
cdr3_aa: CASSLAGAGYGNTIYF

j_call: TRBJ2-5
clone_size: .
d_call: TRBD2
v_call: TRBV5-6
cdr3_nt: TGTGCCAGCAGCTTGTCATCGGTTCGAGGGACTAGGCAAGAGACCCAGTACTTC
cdr3_aa: CASSLSSVRGTRQETQYF

j_call: TRBJ2-3
clone_size: .
d_call: .
v_call: TRBV2
cdr3_nt: TGTGCCAGCAGTAAGGGCAGGGCTGATACGCAGTATTTT
cdr3_aa: CASSKGRADTQYF

j_call: TRBJ2-3
clone_size: .
d_call: .
v_call: TRBV19
cdr3_nt: TGTGCCAGTAGTATCTCGGGGAGCACAGATACGCAGTATTTT
cdr3_aa: CASSISGSTDTQYF

j_call: TRBJ1-3
clone_size: .
d_call: TRBD1
v_call: TRBV10-3
cdr3_nt: TGTGCCATCAGTTGGGGGACAGGGAAATTCTCCGGAAACACCATATATTTT
cdr3_aa: CAISWGTGKFSGNTIYF

j_call: TRBJ1-3
clone_size: .
d_call: TRBD1
v_call: TRBV18
cdr3_nt: TGTGCCAGCTCACCTGACAGGGAGGGAAACACCATATATTTT
cdr3_aa: CASSPDREGNTIYF

j_call: TRBJ1-6
clone_size: .
d_call: .
v_call: TRBV27
cdr3_nt: TGTGCCAGCAGTTTCGGGGGTGGCTCCTATAATTCACCCCTCCACTTT
cdr3_aa: CASSFGGGSYNSPLHF

j_call: TRBJ2-4
clone_size: .
d_call: TRBD1
v_call: TRBV28
cdr3_nt: TGTGCCAGCAGTCCAGGGACAGAACTAGCCAAAAACATTCAGTACTTC
cdr3_aa: CASSPGTELAKNIQYF

j_call: TRBJ1-2
clone_size: once
d_call: .
v_call: TRBV19
cdr3_nt: TGTGCCAGTACTAAAGGGGAGGTTAGCAACTATGGCTACACCTTC
cdr3_aa: CASTKGEVSNYGYTF

j_call: TRBJ2-1
clone_size: .
d_call: .
v_call: TRBV6-5
cdr3_nt: TGTGCCAGCAGTTACGGGGGCGCGGGTCAGTTCTTC
cdr3_aa: CASSYGGAGQFF

j_call: TRBJ1-2
clone_size: .
d_call: .
v_call: TRBV5-1
cdr3_nt: TGCGCCAGCAGTGGGGCAGGGCATGGCTACACCTTC
cdr3_aa: CASSGAGHGYTF

j_call: TRBJ2-3
clone_size: once
d_call: .
v_call: TRBV5-1
cdr3_nt: TGCGCCAGCAGCTTGGAACAGTTCACAGATACGCAGTATTTT
cdr3_aa: CASSLEQFTDTQYF

j_call: TRBJ2-5
clone_size: .
d_call: .
v_call: TRBV11-2
cdr3_nt: TGTGCCAGCAGCTTAGGGGGGCACTCCCAAGAGACCCAGTACTTC
cdr3_aa: CASSLGGHSQETQYF

j_call: TRBJ2-1
clone_size: .
d_call: TRBD2
v_call: TRBV19
cdr3_nt: TGTGCCAGTAGTAGGGCTAGCGGGGATTTCTACAATGAGCAGTTCTTC
cdr3_aa: CASSRASGDFYNEQFF

j_call: TRBJ2-2
clone_size: once
d_call: TRBD2
v_call: TRBV5-4
cdr3_nt: TGTGCCAGCAGCGGGCCGGGGGGGCTTCGCACCGGGGAGCTGTTTTTT
cdr3_aa: CASSGPGGLRTGELFF

j_call: TRBJ2-5
clone_size: few
d_call: .
v_call: TRBV5-4
cdr3_nt: TGTGCCAGCAGCAAACCGACCCAAGAGACCCAGTACTTC
cdr3_aa: CASSKPTQETQYF

j_call: TRBJ1-2
clone_size: few
d_call: .
v_call: TRBV11-2
cdr3_nt: TGTGCCAGCAGCTTAGTGGCAGGTGGGGGCTATGGCTACACCTTC
cdr3_aa: CASSLVAGGGYGYTF

j_call: TRBJ1-2
clone_size: .
d_call: .
v_call: TRBV5-1
cdr3_nt: TGCGCCAGCAGCGCCGGGGGGGCCAAAGGCTATGGCTACACCTTC
cdr3_aa: CASSAGGAKGYGYTF

j_call: TRBJ2-2
clone_size: few
d_call: .
v_call: TRBV5-6
cdr3_nt: TGTGCCAGCAGCCCGCAGGGGTTGTACACCGGGGAGCTGTTTTTT
cdr3_aa: CASSPQGLYTGELFF

j_call: TRBJ1-1
clone_size: .
d_call: TRBD1
v_call: TRBV7-2
cdr3_nt: TGTGCCAGCAGCTCGGCCAGGGGGTGGGACACTGAAGCTTTCTTT
cdr3_aa: CASSSARGWDTEAFF

j_call: TRBJ1-3
clone_size: .
d_call: .
v_call: TRBV15
cdr3_nt: TGTGCCACCAGCAGAGATCAAGTCTCTGGAAACACCATATATTTT
cdr3_aa: CATSRDQVSGNTIYF

j_call: TRBJ1-5
clone_size: .
d_call: TRBD1
v_call: TRBV7-8
cdr3_nt: TGTGCCAGCAGCGTACAGGGGGCGCGAAATCAGCCCCAGCATTTT
cdr3_aa: CASSVQGARNQPQHF

j_call: TRBJ2-7
clone_size: .
d_call: .
v_call: TRBV6-5
cdr3_nt: TGTGCCAGCAGTTACGAGGAGCTCTCCTACGAGCAGTACTTC
cdr3_aa: CASSYEELSYEQYF

j_call: TRBJ1-4
clone_size: once
d_call: .
v_call: TRBV2
cdr3_nt: TGTGCCAGCAGGGGGGCCGTCCAGCTCGTGAATGAAAAACTGTTTTTT
cdr3_aa: CASRGAVQLVNEKLFF

j_call: TRBJ1-2
clone_size: .
d_call: TRBD1
v_call: TRBV9
cdr3_nt: TGTGCCAGCAGCGTAGTAGGACAGGGGGATGGCTACACCTTC
cdr3_aa: CASSVVGQGDGYTF

j_call: TRBJ1-1
clone_size: .
d_call: TRBD1
v_call: TRBV6-5
cdr3_nt: TGTGCCAGCAGTGGAGAAACAGGGGGCCCACCTGAAGCTTTCTTT
cdr3_aa: CASSGETGGPPEAFF

j_call: TRBJ1-2
clone_size: once
d_call: .
v_call: TRBV29-1
cdr3_nt: TGCAGCACGGGGGAGTATGGCTACACCTTC
cdr3_aa: CSTGEYGYTF

j_call: TRBJ2-5
clone_size: .
d_call: .
v_call: TRBV2
cdr3_nt: TGTGCCAGCAGTGTTATGGGGGGGGCTCGAGAGACCCAGTACTTC
cdr3_aa: CASSVMGGARETQYF

j_call: TRBJ1-5
clone_size: .
d_call: .
v_call: TRBV27
cdr3_nt: TGTGCCAGCAGTAACCAAAATGGTCAGCCCCAGCATTTT
cdr3_aa: CASSNQNGQPQHF

j_call: TRBJ1-1
clone_size: .
d_call: .
v_call: TRBV30
cdr3_nt: TGTGCCTGGAGTGGGGAAAGAAACACTGAAGCTTTCTTT
cdr3_aa: CAWSGERNTEAFF

j_call: TRBJ2-1
clone_size: .
d_call: TRBD2
v_call: TRBV5-4
cdr3_nt: TGTGCCAGCAGTTGGGGGAGGGCCTCCAACTACAATGAGCAGTTCTTC
cdr3_aa: CASSWGRASNYNEQFF

j_call: TRBJ2-2
clone_size: .
d_call: TRBD1
v_call: TRBV27
cdr3_nt: TGTGCCAGCAGCCCGTACGGACAGGTTCAAGTGGAGCTGTTTTTT
cdr3_aa: CASSPYGQVQVELFF

j_call: TRBJ1-5
clone_size: .
d_call: TRBD1
v_call: TRBV18
cdr3_nt: TGTGCCAGCTCACCTCCCGGGACAGGCAATCAGCCCCAGCATTTT
cdr3_aa: CASSPPGTGNQPQHF

j_call: TRBJ2-5
clone_size: .
d_call: .
v_call: TRBV28
cdr3_nt: TGTGCCAGCAGTTTAGATGTCGGGACTTGGGGAGAGACCCAGTACTTC
cdr3_aa: CASSLDVGTWGETQYF

j_call: TRBJ1-4
clone_size: few
d_call: TRBD1
v_call: TRBV5-6
cdr3_nt: TGTGCCAGCAGCTTCGACAGGGCCCCAACTAATGAAAAACTGTTTTTT
cdr3_aa: CASSFDRAPTNEKLFF

j_call: TRBJ2-1
clone_size: once
d_call: .
v_call: TRBV5-1
cdr3_nt: TGCGCCAGCAGCCTAAAAGGCGACAATGAGCAGTTCTTC
cdr3_aa: CASSLKGDNEQFF

j_call: TRBJ2-7
clone_size: .
d_call: TRBD1
v_call: TRBV28
cdr3_nt: TGTGCCAGCAGTTTTTCAGGGGGATCCTACGAGCAGTACTTC
cdr3_aa: CASSFSGGSYEQYF

j_call: TRBJ1-6
clone_size: .
d_call: TRBD1
v_call: TRBV15
cdr3_nt: TGTGCCACCGCAGGGGGCAGCTATAATTCACCCCTCCACTTT
cdr3_aa: CATAGGSYNSPLHF

j_call: TRBJ2-5
clone_size: .
d_call: .
v_call: TRBV5-1
cdr3_nt: TGCGCCAGCAGCTTGGCCAGTGAGACCGGAACCCAGTACTTC
cdr3_aa: CASSLASETGTQYF

j_call: TRBJ1-2
clone_size: .
d_call: TRBD1
v_call: TRBV19
cdr3_nt: TGTGCCAGTAGTACGACAGGGATAGGCGGCTACACCTTC
cdr3_aa: CASSTTGIGGYTF

j_call: TRBJ1-2
clone_size: .
d_call: .
v_call: TRBV10-3
cdr3_nt: TGTGCCATCAGTGAAAGAAACTCCGTGGAAGGCTACACCTTC
cdr3_aa: CAISERNSVEGYTF

j_call: TRBJ1-2
clone_size: .
d_call: TRBD1
v_call: TRBV4-3
cdr3_nt: TGCGCCAGCAGCGAATCGACAGGGGCCTATGGCTACACCTTC
cdr3_aa: CASSESTGAYGYTF

j_call: TRBJ2-3
clone_size: .
d_call: .
v_call: TRBV6-5
cdr3_nt: TGTGCCAGCCGCCGAAAACGGGTGGCGGATACGCAGTATTTT
cdr3_aa: CASRRKRVADTQYF

j_call: TRBJ1-3
clone_size: .
d_call: .
v_call: TRBV28
cdr3_nt: TGTGCCAGCCTATCTCAGGCGGCTGGAAACACCATATATTTT
cdr3_aa: CASLSQAAGNTIYF

j_call: TRBJ2-2
clone_size: once
d_call: .
v_call: TRBV27
cdr3_nt: TGTGCCAGCAGTTTGCGGATCGGGGAGCTGTTTTTT
cdr3_aa: CASSLRIGELFF

j_call: TRBJ1-2
clone_size: once
d_call: .
v_call: TRBV2
cdr3_nt: TGTGCCAGCACCCTGGTCCATGGCTACACCTTC
cdr3_aa: CASTLVHGYTF

j_call: TRBJ2-3
clone_size: .
d_call: .
v_call: TRBV1
cdr3_nt: TGCACCAGCAGCCAAGTCATCCCAACGGGGAGCACAGATACGCAGTATTTT
cdr3_aa: CTSSQVIPTGSTDTQYF

j_call: TRBJ2-1
clone_size: .
d_call: .
v_call: TRBV5-1
cdr3_nt: TGCGCCAGCAGCTTGGGGGATCGGCTGAATGAGCAGTTCTTC
cdr3_aa: CASSLGDRLNEQFF

j_call: TRBJ2-5
clone_size: .
d_call: TRBD1
v_call: TRBV19
cdr3_nt: TGTGCCAGTAGTATAGGGGACAGTGAAAAAGAGACCCAGTACTTC
cdr3_aa: CASSIGDSEKETQYF

j_call: TRBJ2-1
clone_size: .
d_call: TRBD2
v_call: TRBV7-9
cdr3_nt: TGTGCCAGCAGCCCTCCTCCTAGGAGCGGGGGGATCTACAATGAGCAGTTCTTC
cdr3_aa: CASSPPPRSGGIYNEQFF